The 7 T cell receptor beta chains given below trace back to one sample, sequenced in a study of cytomegalovirus exposure and HLA in healthy donors. Amplification used 60 Vbeta primers and 13 Jbeta primers. Only in-frame clones appear in the TCRdb table, and some are missing; sequencing was by immunoSEQ multiplex PCR. The data show about 130,000 clones, with more than 70% seen just once and about 3.4% held by the top ten. Sequenced sample: PBMCs. The receptors come from a man aged 40-49 years in good health and CMV-seronegative.

V is TRBV7-8 and J is TRBJ2-7; 14 nucleotides agree with TRBD2. The CDR3 loop spans 19 amino acids. Germline assignment: CDR1 SGHVS and CDR2 FQNEAQ. Trimming cost V 5 bases and J 0 bases; bases outside gene matches: 12. CDR3 region: CASSSSPGLAGASSYEQYF. The CDR3 DNA sequence: TGTGCCAGCAGCAGCTCTCCGGGACTAGCGGGGGCAAGCTCCTACGAGCAGTACTTC.

For this clone: The junction departs from germline at one end; a sequencing error may be responsible. CDR3 sequence: CASSWTGGSDEQYF. Here the CDR3 DNA reads TGTGCCAGTAGCTGGACAGGGGGCTCCGACGAGCAGTACTTC. The chain combines TRBV19 with TRBJ2-7; TRBD1 agrees at 11 bases. Germline CDR1 and CDR2: LNHDA and SQIVND (reference sequence). The CDR3 consists of 14 residues.

V usage is TRBV7-9 and J usage is TRBJ2-5; 8 bases are a match to TRBD1. Looked up from germline, CDR1 is SEHNR and CDR2 is FQNEAQ (reference sequence). The CDR3 has 16 residues. V gave up 5 bases and J gave up 5 bases; unmatched junction bases: 13. CDR3 protein: CASSLGMRTGWETQYF. The DNA of the CDR3 is TGTGCCAGCAGCCTGGGCATGCGGACAGGGTGGGAGACCCAGTACTTC.

J is TRBJ2-7 and V is TRBV27; D unclear. The germline V and J ends were trimmed by 4 bases and 6 bases, with 13 bases remaining between them. From germline, CDR1 is MNHEY and CDR2 SMNVEV (reference sequence). The CDR3 is 13 residues long. In DNA, the CDR3 is TGTGCCAGCAGTTATAAATCCACTGGCGAGCAGTACTTC. It is translated as CASSYKSTGEQYF.

The chain uses TRBV7-9 and TRBJ1-3; TRBD1 aligns across 9 bases. The CDR3 has 17 amino acids. V gave up 0 bases and J gave up 6 bases; unmatched junction bases: 9. The V gene's germline CDR1 is SEHNR and CDR2 FQNEAQ (reference sequence). CDR3 residues: CASSLAYRTGVPNTIYF. The CDR3 nucleotides read TGTGCCAGCAGCTTAGCGTACCGGACAGGGGTGCCAAACACCATATATTTT. The full variable domain, its missing parts supplied by reference TRBV7-9 and TRBJ1-3, is DTGVSQNPRHKITKRGQNVTFRCDPISEHNRLYWYRQTLGQGPEFLTYFQNEAQLEKSRLLSDRFSAERPKGSFSTLEIQRTEQGDSAMYLCASSLAYRTGVPNTIYFGEGSWLTVV.

This chain links TRBV6-1 with TRBJ2-7; 10 nucleotides line up with TRBD1. This CDR3 contains 12 residues. Germline loops: CDR1 MNHNS, CDR2 SASEGT. Germline trimming cut 8 bases from V and 8 bases from J; bases unmatched to any gene: 6. The CDR3 sequence: CASRDRGWQQYF. In DNA, the CDR3 is TGTGCCAGCCGGGACAGGGGTTGGCAGCAGTACTTC.

The rearrangement uses TRBV30 and TRBJ1-3, with no clear D. Germline-derived CDR1 and CDR2 are GTSNPN and SVGIG (reference sequence). The CDR3 length is 12 residues. Between the trimmed V and J ends, which lost 5 bases and 0 bases, there was a span of 5 bases. CDR3 sequence reads: CAWESSGNTIYF. CDR3 nucleotide sequence: TGTGCCTGGGAGAGCTCTGGAAACACCATATATTTT.